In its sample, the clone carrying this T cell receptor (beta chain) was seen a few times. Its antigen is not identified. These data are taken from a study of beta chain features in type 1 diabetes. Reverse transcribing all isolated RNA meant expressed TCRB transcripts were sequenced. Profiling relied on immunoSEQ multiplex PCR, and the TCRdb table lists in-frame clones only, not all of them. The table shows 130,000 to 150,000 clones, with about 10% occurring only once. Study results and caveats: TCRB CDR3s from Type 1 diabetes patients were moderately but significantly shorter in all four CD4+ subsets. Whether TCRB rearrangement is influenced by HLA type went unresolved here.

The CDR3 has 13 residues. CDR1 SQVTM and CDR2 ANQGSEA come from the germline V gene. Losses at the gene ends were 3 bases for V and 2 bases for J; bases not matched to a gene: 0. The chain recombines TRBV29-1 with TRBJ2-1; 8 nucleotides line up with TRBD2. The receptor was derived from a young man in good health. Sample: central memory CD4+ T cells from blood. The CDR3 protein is CSVDGRAYNEQFF. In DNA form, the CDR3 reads TGCAGCGTTGACGGGAGGGCCTACAATGAGCAGTTCTTC.